This is a list of T cell receptor beta chains from one sample in a study of blood T cells in healthy people across ages. Via MiXCR, TCRdb re-called the 5' RACE reads, giving one row per CDR3 protein. Seen here are about 970,000 distinct CDR3 sequences, roughly 51% observed once, and the top ten hold 20% to 25%. What was sequenced was blood. Source of these receptors: a woman aged 55-70 years in good health. Each CDR3 is given with its conserved first and last residue. A D gene is named only where the DNA matches it firmly. Some rows mark clone size as missing; the rest say once, few, many or name a class of expanded clone.

d_call | clone_size | j_call | v_call | cdr3_aa | cdr3_nt
- | few | TRBJ2-7 | TRBV20-1 | CSARAPPAEFDEQYF | TGCAGTGCTAGAGCCCCCCCGGCTGAGTTCGACGAGCAGTACTTC
TRBD2 | few | TRBJ2-3 | TRBV6-6 | CASTSLEREVGTQYF | TGTGCCAGCACCTCACTCGAGCGGGAGGTGGGTACGCAGTATTTT
- | - | TRBJ2-7 | TRBV7-8 | CASSPGGHSSYNEQYF | TGTGCCAGCAGCCCCGGAGGGCATAGCTCCTACAATGAGCAGTACTTC
TRBD2 | - | TRBJ2-3 | TRBV15 | CATSRDLAEGTDTQYF | TGTGCCACCAGCAGAGACCTAGCGGAGGGCACAGATACGCAGTATTTT
TRBD2 | - | TRBJ2-7 | TRBV12-3/TRBV12-4 | CASSTYRDYLYNEQYF | TGTGCCAGCAGTACCTACCGGGACTACCTCTACAATGAGCAGTACTTC
- | - | TRBJ1-6 | TRBV6-5 | CASSYFLGVPLHF | TGTGCCAGCAGTTATTTCTTAGGAGTACCCCTCCACTTT
- | - | TRBJ2-2 | TRBV3-1 | CASSPMGRGSTGELFF | TGTGCCAGCAGCCCGATGGGCCGCGGCTCAACCGGGGAGCTGTTTTTT
TRBD1 | - | TRBJ2-2 | TRBV28 | CASSLTTGRTGELFF | TGTGCCAGCAGTTTAACGACAGGGCGAACCGGGGAGCTGTTTTTT
- | - | TRBJ2-7 | TRBV20-1 | CSASWDSISSYEQYF | TGCAGTGCTAGTTGGGACTCTATTAGCTCCTACGAGCAGTACTTC
- | few | TRBJ2-6 | TRBV4-2 | CASSQVGGDRPGANVLTF | TGTGCCAGCAGCCAAGTAGGGGGAGACAGGCCTGGGGCCAACGTCCTGACTTTC
TRBD2 | few | TRBJ2-7 | TRBV4-1 | CASRIGTSGLYEQYF | TGCGCCAGCAGAATTGGGACTAGCGGGTTGTACGAGCAGTACTTC
- | - | TRBJ2-7 | TRBV3-1 | CASSPGWGASYEQYF | TGTGCCAGCAGCCCTGGGTGGGGAGCCTCCTACGAGCAGTACTTC
TRBD1 | - | TRBJ1-2 | TRBV29-1 | CSVRTGAAGYTF | TGCAGCGTGCGGACAGGGGCGGCTGGCTACACCTTC
TRBD1 | few | TRBJ2-3 | TRBV28 | CASSPGGATTDTQYF | TGTGCCAGCAGTCCAGGGGGAGCCACCACAGATACGCAGTATTTT
TRBD2 | - | TRBJ2-3 | TRBV30 | CVWNAGVEDTQYF | TGTGTCTGGAACGCGGGAGTGGAAGATACGCAGTATTTT
TRBD2 | - | TRBJ2-3 | TRBV7-2 | CASSINPQAGGTDTQYF | TGTGCCAGCAGCATAAATCCACAAGCGGGGGGCACAGATACGCAGTATTTT
- | - | TRBJ1-6 | TRBV20-1 | CSARGGNNSPLHF | TGCAGTGCTAGGGGCGGAAATAATTCACCCCTCCACTTT
- | few | TRBJ2-2 | TRBV6-5 | CASRSNTGELFF | TGTGCCAGCAGGAGTAACACCGGGGAGCTGTTTTTT
TRBD2 | once | TRBJ2-5 | TRBV6-6 | CASSYEGGRGETQYF | TGTGCCAGCAGTTACGAGGGCGGGAGGGGGGAAACCCAGTACTTC
- | few | TRBJ2-7 | TRBV5-8 | CASSRRWVYF | TGTGCCAGCAGCCGGCGTTGGGTGTACTTC
- | - | TRBJ1-5 | TRBV29-1 | CSAGEYGNQPQHF | TGCAGCGCTGGTGAATATGGCAATCAGCCCCAGCATTTT
TRBD1 | - | TRBJ2-7 | TRBV6-2/TRBV6-3 | CASSARDRGRFNEQYF | TGTGCCAGCAGTGCCCGGGACAGGGGGCGGTTCAACGAGCAGTACTTC
TRBD2 | - | TRBJ2-3 | TRBV5-5 | CASSWAGTSGLSTDTQYF | TGTGCCAGCAGCTGGGCCGGGACTAGCGGACTTAGCACAGATACGCAGTATTTT
TRBD1 | - | TRBJ2-3 | TRBV6-2/TRBV6-3 | CASSDLGQALTDTQYF | TGTGCCAGCAGTGACCTTGGACAGGCATTAACAGATACGCAGTATTTT
TRBD2 | - | TRBJ2-1 | TRBV5-1 | CASSRGGGSSGNEQFF | TGCGCCAGCAGCCGGGGCGGGGGGAGCTCGGGAAATGAGCAGTTCTTC
- | - | TRBJ2-7 | TRBV29-1 | CSVGPTGYEQYF | TGCAGCGTTGGACCTACAGGCTACGAGCAGTACTTC
- | few | TRBJ2-3 | TRBV5-5 | CASSWTQGGTDTQYF | TGTGCCAGCAGCTGGACCCAGGGTGGGACAGATACGCAGTATTTT
TRBD2 | - | TRBJ2-1 | TRBV6-2/TRBV6-3 | CASNGGGDGHEQFF | TGTGCCAGCAATGGGGGGGGGGATGGCCATGAGCAGTTCTTC
- | - | TRBJ1-4 | TRBV4-2 | CASSQDGGEKLFF | TGTGCCAGCAGCCAAGATGGCGGGGAAAAACTGTTTTTT
- | few | TRBJ2-7 | TRBV5-1 | CASSLGWGGQSYEQYF | TGCGCCAGCAGCTTGGGGTGGGGCGGACAGAGCTACGAGCAGTACTTC
TRBD2 | - | TRBJ2-5 | TRBV28 | CASRLAGQTQYF | TGTGCCAGCAGGCTAGCGGGGCAGACCCAGTACTTC
- | - | TRBJ2-3 | TRBV11-3 | CASSSRLGKDTQYF | TGTGCCAGCAGCTCACGACTAGGCAAGGATACGCAGTATTTT